This TCR beta chain is drawn from a study of neurological immune-mediated disorders. TCRdb reprocessed the 5' RACE reads with MiXCR, giving one entry per CDR3 protein. This table has about 120,000 distinct CDR3 sequences, 3.2% appearing once. Germline trimming cut 5 bases from V and 5 bases from J; bases unmatched to any gene: 6. Germline CDR1 and CDR2: SGHAT and FQNNGV. This CDR3 is 14 amino acids long. Study-level findings and limits: One related-CDR3 cluster, identified by phylogenetic grouping, held the repertoires of 18 of 34 multiple sclerosis patients and was a possible signature. None of the CDR3 amino acid sequences of expanded clones recurred across subjects, suggesting private repertoires in all groups.

Unsorted libraries used 2 million PBMCs kept at -80 degrees C. This clonotype was counted at least ten times. What it binds is unknown. This sequence joins TRBV11-2 and TRBJ1-1, with 9 bases lining up with TRBD1. The sequencing sample was made of PBMCs. This sequence was found in a woman between 25 and 40 years old with multiple sclerosis. The CDR3 spells CASSPDRGATEAFF. The CDR3 DNA sequence: TGTGCCAGCAGCCCCGACAGGGGGGCGACTGAAGCTTTCTTT.